What follows are 18 T cell receptor beta chains derived from one specimen sequenced in a study of blood T cell repertoires in COVID-19 (dated by TCRdb to about 2020). Library preparation was by the immunoSEQ multiplex PCR assay. TCRdb holds this immuneACCESS table with in-frame rearrangements only. Some clones are missing; in checked studies, unresolved V genes explain under half, and the rest has no known cause. This sample comprises hundreds of thousands of clones, around 80% of them detected only once. The top ten constitute 1.9% of the sample. The sample comprised peripheral blood. The receptors derive from a woman older than 75 with acute or convalescent COVID-19.

This rearrangement joins TRBV6-5 to TRBJ2-3, with 10 bases fitting TRBD1. The CDR3 loop spans 14 amino acids. Trimming removed 6 bases from V and 4 bases from J; junction bases left unmatched: 4. Germline CDR1 MNHEY, CDR2 SVGAGI. DNA for the CDR3: TGTGCCAGCAGGGGGACAGGGGTGGCAGATACGCAGTATTTT. It encodes CASRGTGVADTQYF.

The chain joins TRBV6-6 to TRBJ2-7, with 9 bases lining up with TRBD2. Trimming at V came to 5 bases and at J to 2 bases, leaving 4 bases not matched to a gene. Germline V gene sequence: CDR1 MNHNY, CDR2 SVGAGI (reference sequence). CDR3 length: 14 amino acids. The CDR3: CASSRLAETYEQYF. DNA of the CDR3: TGTGCCAGCAGTAGACTAGCGGAAACCTACGAGCAGTACTTC.

The chain combines TRBV6-5 with TRBJ2-3, with D possibly being TRBD1 (6 bases). V was shortened by 0 bases and J by 0 bases, with 7 bases between the two germline ends. Germline loops: CDR1 MNHEY, CDR2 SVGAGI. CDR3 length equals 15 residues. CDR3 amino acids: CASSYSTGSTDTQYF. As DNA, the CDR3 is TGTGCCAGCAGTTACTCCACAGGGAGCACAGATACGCAGTATTTT.

The genes are TRBV2 and TRBJ1-1; 9 nucleotides match TRBD1. Germline values: CDR1 SNHLY, CDR2 FYNNEI. The trim removed 6 bases at V and 5 bases at J, leaving 10 bases unmatched. The CDR3 consists of 15 residues. The CDR3 DNA is TGTGCCAGCAGCCCCAGAACAGGGGGCGGGACTGAAGCTTTCTTT. Translation gives CASSPRTGGGTEAFF.

This chain links TRBV6-5 with TRBJ1-2; the match to TRBD1 covers 7 bases. The CDR3 contains 14 residues. Germline trimming cut 6 bases from V and 4 bases from J; bases unmatched to any gene: 8. The germline CDR1 and CDR2 sequences are MNHEY and SVGAGI. CDR3: CASRTRQGSYGYTF. Written as DNA, the CDR3 is TGTGCCAGCAGGACCCGACAGGGCTCCTATGGCTACACCTTC.

DNA for the CDR3: TGCGCCAGCTCCAGACAGCCGCTCTTGGAAAAACTGTTTTTT. Amino acids: CASSRQPLLEKLFF. The chain recombines TRBV10-1 with TRBJ1-4, with D tentatively TRBD1 (5 bases). This CDR3 is 14 amino acids long. The germline V gene has CDR1 WNHNN and CDR2 SYGVQD (reference sequence). V lost 8 bases and J 8 bases, leaving 18 bases between the germline ends.

The chain links TRBV29-1 to TRBJ2-3; 11 nucleotides match TRBD1. This CDR3 is built from 13 residues. With 6 bases clipped from V and 5 bases from J, the junction kept 4 bases outside the gene matches. Germline V lookup: CDR1 SQVTM, CDR2 ANQGSEA. The CDR3 DNA follows: TGCAGCGTCGCCGGGACAGGGGGAGATACGCAGTATTTT. Translated: CSVAGTGGDTQYF.

The genes are TRBV19 and TRBJ2-7; no clear D. V gave up 0 bases and J gave up 3 bases, with 6 bases separating them. The CDR3 contains 13 residues. Germline CDR1 reads LNHDA; CDR2 reads SQIVND (reference sequence). CDR3 sequence (DNA): TGTGCCAGTAGTATAGACGTCGGCTACGAGCAGTACTTC. It yields the protein CASSIDVGYEQYF.

The chain is built from TRBV4-2 and TRBJ1-2, with D unclear. Germline loops: CDR1 LGHNA, CDR2 YNFKEQ. The germline V and J ends were trimmed by 1 base and 5 bases, with 14 bases remaining between them. The CDR3 extends over 15 amino acids. The CDR3 protein is CASSQVGVSPYGYTF. The CDR3 bases are TGTGCCAGCAGCCAAGTAGGAGTCAGCCCATATGGCTACACCTTC.

The V call is TRBV19, the J call TRBJ1-2; possibly TRBD1 for D (6 bases). CDR3 length equals 15 residues. The V gene's germline CDR1 is LNHDA and CDR2 SQIVND (reference sequence). The germline V and J ends were trimmed by 0 bases and 5 bases, with 13 bases remaining between them. CDR3 loop: CASSIDRYRAYGYTF. In DNA form, the CDR3 reads TGTGCCAGTAGTATAGATCGGTACAGGGCTTATGGCTACACCTTC.

The chain joins TRBV24-1 to TRBJ1-6; D is perhaps TRBD1 (6 bases). The germline V gene has CDR1 KGHDR and CDR2 SFDVKD. Trimming removed 4 bases at V and 8 bases at J, with 11 bases between. The CDR3 loop spans 14 amino acids. The DNA for the CDR3 is TGTGCCACCAGTGAAGGGGGGGCGTATTCACCCCTCCACTTT. The encoded protein is CATSEGGAYSPLHF.

Written as DNA, the CDR3 is TGTGCCAGCAGCTTGGTGGGAGATGAAGCTTTCTTT. It translates to CASSLVGDEAFF. J is TRBJ1-1 and V is TRBV5-4; D call uncertain. V lost 0 bases and J lost 7, with 7 bases in between. CDR3 length: 12 amino acids. CDR1 is SGHNT, CDR2 YYREEE, per germline (reference sequence). Based on the CDR3 plus reference TRBV5-4 and TRBJ1-1, the full variable domain is ETGVTQSPTHLIKTRGQQVTLRCSSQSGHNTVSWYQQALGQGPQFIFQYYREEENGRGNFPPRFSGLQFPNYSSELNVNALELDDSALYLCASSLVGDEAFFGQGTRLTVV.

V usage is TRBV4-3 and J usage is TRBJ2-7, with 8 bases aligning to TRBD1. Trimming removed 4 bases from V and 2 bases from J; junction bases left unmatched: 4. The CDR3 extends over 14 amino acids. Germline values: CDR1 LGHNA, CDR2 YSLEER. The CDR3 spells CASSLRTGPYEQYF. CDR3 nucleotides: TGCGCCAGCAGCCTACGGACAGGGCCCTACGAGCAGTACTTC.

In this sample, this clone turned up a few times. This chain joins TRBV18 and TRBJ1-2; no clear D gene. V dropped 2 bases and J dropped 4 bases, with 11 bases sitting between them. Germline V lookup: CDR1 KGHSH, CDR2 LQKENI. The CDR3 contains 14 residues. For the CDR3, the DNA is TGTGCCAGCTCACCAGAGGTTGGAGGCTATGGCTACACCTTC. It encodes CASSPEVGGYGYTF.

CDR3 sequence: CASKVAEYTGELFF. CDR3 in DNA: TGTGCCAGCAAGGTAGCGGAATACACCGGGGAGCTGTTTTTT. The chain couples TRBV6-5 to TRBJ2-2; D may be TRBD2 (6 bases). CDR3 length equals 14 residues. V lost 7 bases, J lost 3 bases, and 12 bases lay in between. Germline values: CDR1 MNHEY, CDR2 SVGAGI.

This clone was observed a single time. This chain uses TRBV4-3 with TRBJ2-1, with 7 bases that match TRBD2. J was trimmed by 0 bases and V by 1 base; bases with no gene match: 6. The CDR3 is made up of 17 amino acids. CDR1 is LGHNA, CDR2 YSLEER, per germline. This CDR3 is CASSQVGRGDSYNEQFF. The CDR3 bases are TGCGCCAGCAGCCAAGTGGGTCGGGGGGACTCCTACAATGAGCAGTTCTTC.

The chain uses TRBV5-4 and TRBJ1-2, with 12 bases fitting TRBD1. The CDR3 has 17 amino acids. Germline CDR1 and CDR2: SGHNT and YYREEE (reference sequence). Trimming at V came to 0 bases and at J to 8 bases, leaving 11 bases not matched to a gene. CDR3 sequence: CASSLAVGTGGAGGYTF. CDR3 DNA: TGTGCCAGCAGCTTGGCTGTCGGGACAGGGGGCGCAGGGGGCTACACCTTC.

The chain has TRBV19 and TRBJ2-5, with 15 nucleotides matching TRBD2. Losses at the gene ends were 5 bases for V and 2 bases for J; bases not matched to a gene: 9. The CDR3 has 18 residues. Germline CDR1 LNHDA, CDR2 SQIVND (reference sequence). The chain's CDR3 is CASSAGLAGGLLQETQYF. The CDR3 nucleotides read TGTGCCAGTAGTGCTGGACTAGCGGGGGGGCTGTTACAAGAGACCCAGTACTTC.